The 25 T cell receptor beta chains below all came from one sample that was sequenced in a study of metastatic and nonmetastatic thyroid tumors. Each patient went into thyroid surgery without having received any treatment. TCRdb re-called clones via MiXCR from the PCR reads. The sample carries 15,000 to 20,000 clones, more than 15% recorded once. Sequencing was done on a sample of blood. The source is a female donor with papillary thyroid cancer or a benign thyroid nodule (not recorded which). Some clones in this sample may be carry-over from other donors' samples.

This clone has ten or more counts. Other DNA sequences from this sample encode an identical CDR3 as well. The chain combines TRBV2 with TRBJ1-6, with TRBD1 as a possible D gene (6 bases). V lost 6 bases, J lost 7 bases, and 13 bases lay in between. Germline V CDR1 and CDR2: SNHLY, FYNNEI. The CDR3 has 14 amino acids. CDR3 nucleotide sequence: TGTGCCAGCAGAGAACAAACAGGGAATTCACCCCTCCACTTT. Protein product: CASREQTGNSPLHF.

By share, this clone counts as medium-sized (0.01 to 0.1%). This rearrangement joins TRBV10-3 to TRBJ2-6; 10 bases are shared with TRBD1. V trimming: 4 bases; J trimming: 2 bases; junction bases outside the gene matches: 5. This CDR3 spans 17 amino acids. Germline V gene lookup returns CDR1 ENHRY and CDR2 SYGVKD. The CDR3 loop is CAISGTGGLTGANVLTF. The CDR3 region has the DNA TGTGCCATCAGTGGGACAGGGGGACTAACTGGGGCCAACGTCCTGACTTTC.

The chain carries TRBV6-5 and TRBJ2-1, with 10 bases matching TRBD2. The length of the CDR3 is 16 residues. V lost 2 bases and J lost 8; bases outside the gene matches: 9. Germline loops: CDR1 MNHEY, CDR2 SVGAGI. DNA of the CDR3: TGTGCCAGCAGTTACCCCGGTCTAGCGGGAGTATATGAGCAGTTCTTC. This sequence encodes CASSYPGLAGVYEQFF.

Within the sample, this clone is medium-sized. The chain uses TRBV12-3 or TRBV12-4 and TRBJ2-1; perhaps TRBD1 as D (6 bases). V lost 2 bases to trimming and J lost 7 bases, with 12 bases between them. CDR3 size: 14 residues. Here the CDR3 DNA reads TGTGCCAGCAGTTTAATGGGGGCTAGGAATGAGCAGTTCTTC. Translating it yields CASSLMGARNEQFF.

In its sample, this clone was seen many times. The chain joins TRBV5-1 to TRBJ1-1; TRBD1 agrees at 7 bases. The CDR3 spans 14 residues. Germline V lookup: CDR1 SGHRS, CDR2 YFSETQ. V lost 6 bases and J lost 0; bases outside the gene matches: 5. CDR3 sequence: CASNMGQLNTEAFF. The CDR3 DNA follows: TGCGCCAGCAACATGGGACAGCTGAACACTGAAGCTTTCTTT.

On this clone: Just one base apart from a much larger clone, this may be a read error. Other DNA sequences in the same sample also yield this CDR3. The CDR3 nucleotides are TGCGCCATCAGTGAAGGACAGGGGGCAGGTCAAGAGACCCAGTACTTC. This sequence encodes CAISEGQGAGQETQYF. The chain uses TRBV10-3 and TRBJ2-5, with TRBD1 matching 11 bases. The CDR3 covers 16 residues. Germline V CDR1 and CDR2: ENHRY, SYGVKD.

This clone was seen many times. The rearrangement uses TRBV3-1 and TRBJ1-1, with 7 bases aligning to TRBD1. The CDR3 spans 13 residues. With V trimmed by 11 bases and J by 7 bases, 13 bases remained unmatched. CDR1 LGHDT and CDR2 YNNKEL come from the germline V gene (reference sequence). The CDR3 nucleotides read TGTGCCGCAGGGGGGGAGGGGTTCGGTGAAGCTTTCTTT. This translates into CAAGGEGFGEAFF.

This clone was detected many times. The chain carries TRBV11-2 and TRBJ1-2; D is unresolved. V dropped 0 bases and J dropped 6 bases, with 8 bases sitting between them. This CDR3 region has 13 residues. Germline CDR1 SGHAT, CDR2 FQNNGV. CDR3 DNA: TGTGCCAGCAGCTTAGACGGTGAGAATGGCTACACCTTC. Protein: CASSLDGENGYTF.

About this clone itself: Germline is not matched at one junction end, which may reflect a read error. V is TRBV2 and J is TRBJ1-6; a possible D gene is TRBD1 (5 bases). CDR3 length: 12 amino acids. Germline assignment: CDR1 SNHLY and CDR2 FYNNEI. The CDR3 sequence: CAGHGAVSPPHF. The DNA of the CDR3 is TGTGCCGGACATGGGGCTGTCTCACCCCCCCACTTT.

This clone turned up a few times. The rearrangement uses TRBV6-1 and TRBJ2-7, with D possibly TRBD1 on 5 matching bases. Germline V CDR1 and CDR2: MNHNS, SASEGT. CDR3 size: 14 residues. V lost 4 bases and J lost 7, with 17 bases in between. The CDR3 protein is CASSVSGPLGEQYF. In nucleotides, the CDR3 is TGTGCCAGCAGTGTTTCAGGGCCATTGGGGGAGCAGTACTTC.

There are many counts of this clone. The V gene is TRBV9, the J gene TRBJ1-1, with 11 bases aligning to TRBD1. Trimming took 3 bases from V and 9 from J; bases not matched to a gene: 4. This CDR3 has 13 residues. Per the germline V gene, CDR1 is SGDLS and CDR2 is YYNGEE. The CDR3 coding sequence is TGTGCCAGCAGCGGGGGACAGGGGGGGAAAGCTTTCTTT. Translation gives CASSGGQGGKAFF.

In its sample, this clone was seen a few times. V usage is TRBV28 and J usage is TRBJ2-1; tentative D call: TRBD2 (6 bases). Trimming cost V 7 bases and J 4 bases, with 20 bases left between them. The CDR3 has 16 amino acids. From germline, CDR1 is MDHEN and CDR2 SYDVKM. The CDR3 bases are TGTGCCAGCACTCCCGGGTGCGGGGCGCCGTACAATGAGCAGTTCTTC. Translated, it gives CASTPGCGAPYNEQFF.

At least ten counts were recorded for this clone. In nucleotides, the CDR3 is TGTGCCAGTAGTACGGGACAGGCGGGAGATACGCAGTATTTT. Translating it yields CASSTGQAGDTQYF. The genes are TRBV19 and TRBJ2-3; 8 bases align to TRBD1. The V and J ends lost 4 bases and 5 bases, in that order; junction bases with no gene match: 5. This CDR3 region has 14 residues. CDR1 is LNHDA and CDR2 is SQIVND in the germline V gene (reference sequence).

This clone has ten or more counts. The V and J genes are TRBV7-2 and TRBJ2-3; D is unclear. V was cut by 4 bases and J by 6 bases, with 17 bases left in between. Germline V CDR1 and CDR2: SGHTA, FQGNSA. The CDR3 consists of 15 residues. As DNA, the CDR3 is TGTGCCAGCAGCTACGGTTGGGGAACGGGCGATACGCAGTATTTT. Amino acids: CASSYGWGTGDTQYF.

The V and J genes are TRBV9 and TRBJ1-4; 10 nucleotides match TRBD1. The CDR3 is 14 amino acids. After removal of 4 bases from V and 7 bases from J, the junction contained 4 bases not matched to a gene. CDR1 SGDLS and CDR2 YYNGEE come from the germline V gene. The CDR3 DNA sequence: TGTGCCAGCAGCACAGGGACAGGGGTTGAAAAACTGTTTTTT. It yields the protein CASSTGTGVEKLFF.

CDR3: CASSPGVNTGELFF. The CDR3 DNA is TGTGCCAGTAGTCCGGGGGTGAACACCGGGGAGCTGTTTTTT. The V call is TRBV19, the J call TRBJ2-2; tentative D call: TRBD2 (6 bases). This CDR3 has 14 amino acids. V lost 5 bases and J 1 base, leaving 8 bases between the germline ends. Looked up from germline, CDR1 is LNHDA and CDR2 is SQIVND (reference sequence).

For this clone: This clone may be a read error of a much larger clone one base away. The CDR3 is CASSSVGGMYEQYF. The DNA of the CDR3 is TGTGCCAGTAGTAGTGTGGGAGGAATGTACGAGCAGTACTTC. The chain couples TRBV19 to TRBJ2-7; D possibly corresponds to TRBD2 (6 bases). The V gene lost 4 bases and the J gene lost 4 bases, with 14 bases spanning the gap. CDR3 length: 14 amino acids. Looked up from germline, CDR1 is LNHDA and CDR2 is SQIVND (reference sequence).

In its sample, this clone ranks as medium-sized. This rearrangement joins TRBV7-2 to TRBJ2-3; no reliable D call. This CDR3 contains 11 residues. V was clipped by 5 bases and J by 2 bases, with 2 bases between them. Germline V gene lookup returns CDR1 SGHTA and CDR2 FQGNSA. CDR3 coding DNA: TGTGCCAGCAGCCTCACAGATACGCAGTATTTT. The encoded protein is CASSLTDTQYF.

This chain joins TRBV20-1 and TRBJ2-6, with 8 bases that match TRBD1. In germline, CDR1 is DFQATT, CDR2 SNEGSKA (reference sequence). V trimming: 4 bases; J trimming: 1 base; junction bases outside the gene matches: 6. CDR3 length equals 16 residues. The CDR3 DNA reads as TGCAGTGCTACCCCAGGGGGCGTTTCTGGGGCCAACGTCCTGACTTTC. Translating it yields CSATPGGVSGANVLTF.

This clone was counted at least ten times. J is TRBJ2-2 and V is TRBV5-1, with 8 nucleotides matching TRBD2. Germline-derived CDR1 and CDR2 are SGHRS and YFSETQ. J was trimmed by 3 bases and V by 3 bases; bases with no gene match: 7. This CDR3 contains 16 residues. CDR3: CASSSLGGGDTGELFF. CDR3 coding DNA: TGCGCCAGCAGCTCCCTCGGGGGGGGCGACACCGGGGAGCTGTTTTTT.

This clone was counted only a few times. The gene calls are TRBV5-5 and TRBJ1-1; TRBD1 aligns across 8 bases. V was pared by 5 bases and J by 4 bases, with 10 bases of the junction left unmatched. This CDR3 region has 15 residues. CDR1 and CDR2 from the germline V gene are SGHKS and YYEKEE (reference sequence). CDR3 DNA: TGTGCCAGCAGTACCCAAGGGACAGGAAGCACTGAAGCTTTCTTT. Translating gives CASSTQGTGSTEAFF. Using reference TRBV5-5 and TRBJ1-1 for the parts outside the CDR3, the full variable domain is DAGVTQSPTHLIKTRGQQVTLRCSPISGHKSVSWYQQVLGQGPQFIFQYYEKEERGRGNFPDRFSARQFPNYSSELNVNALLLGDSALYLCASSTQGTGSTEAFFGQGTRLTVV.

Relative to its sample, this clone is medium-sized. The same CDR3 arises from other DNA sequences in this sample as well. This sequence joins TRBV24-1 and TRBJ2-1; D might be TRBD1 or TRBD2, each matching 6 bases. This CDR3 has 14 amino acids. The germline gives CDR1 KGHDR, CDR2 SFDVKD. Trimming took 5 bases from V and 8 from J, leaving 15 bases between them. CDR3 amino acids: CATSAAIGGDEQFF. CDR3 nucleotides: TGTGCCACCAGTGCAGCGATCGGGGGCGATGAGCAGTTCTTC.

This clone was seen many times. V is TRBV25-1 and J is TRBJ2-2; 7 bases are a match to TRBD1. The germline V gene has CDR1 MGHDK and CDR2 SYGVNS. The CDR3 runs 15 residues. V lost 2 bases, J lost 7 bases, and 7 bases stayed unmatched. CDR3 coding DNA: TGTGCCAGCAGTGAAGATAACAGGGGTCGCGGGGAGCTGTTTTTT. Translated, it gives CASSEDNRGRGELFF.

This clone has a count of ten or more. V usage is TRBV20-1 and J usage is TRBJ1-5; perhaps TRBD1 as D (5 bases). The CDR3 totals 14 residues. V dropped 6 bases and J dropped 5 bases, with 17 bases sitting between them. Germline CDR1 is DFQATT and CDR2 is SNEGSKA (reference sequence). The CDR3 DNA is TGCAGTGCCAAATCCGGGACGGGAGATCAGCCCCAGCATTTT. Protein sequence: CSAKSGTGDQPQHF.

The table lists this clone with many counts. The chain carries TRBV2 and TRBJ1-1; TRBD1 matches at 9 bases. CDR3 length: 15 residues. With V trimmed by 5 bases and J by 1 base, 5 bases remained unmatched. From germline, CDR1 is SNHLY and CDR2 FYNNEI. CDR3 DNA sequence: TGTGCCAGCAGTATCTCGGGACAGGGGAACACTGAAGCTTTCTTT. Protein: CASSISGQGNTEAFF.